The present TCR beta chain was sequenced within a study of CD8 T cells in ankylosing spondylitis. Study-level results: It was reported that disease-linked clones were significantly enriched in matched ankylosing spondylitis synovial fluid. A motif of under 10 highly homologous TCR beta variants was seen as apparently characteristic of ankylosing spondylitis blood.

Germline assignment: CDR1 DFQATT and CDR2 SNEGSKA (reference sequence). The CDR3 extends over 11 amino acids. This clonotype was observed many times. Its specificity is unknown. TCRdb re-called the 5' RACE reads with MiXCR, one entry per CDR3 protein. The sample yields roughly 40,000 distinct CDR3 sequences, about 11% seen once. What was sequenced was blood, either unsorted or a sorted T cell fraction (not recorded which). This sequence joins TRBV20-1 and TRBJ2-1; D remains unclear. The receptor's source is a male donor with ankylosing spondylitis or in good health (not recorded which). CDR3 loop: CAPGVAPWAFF. CDR3 sequence (DNA): TGCGCACCAGGCGTCGCCCCCTGGGCGTTCTTC.